Reported below is one TCR beta chain. The sample originates from a study of blood T cell repertoires in COVID-19. Study information: The cDNA or gDNA used as material had been derived from T cells, B-cell-depleted T cells, or PBMCs.

The V and J ends lost 0 bases and 5 bases respectively, with 11 bases between them. Germline V lookup: CDR1 SGHAT, CDR2 FQNNGV. The CDR3 runs to 14 residues. How the authors handled the data: Reference gene primer amplification yielded estimated nucleated cell counts. Data came from immunoSEQ multiplex PCR; TCRdb stores just in-frame clones and leaves some out. The V and J calls and clone size were taken over from that table, and D and trimming were inferred from the DNA. The sample holds approximately 240,000 clones, 70% to 90% seen once. The chain couples TRBV11-2 to TRBJ2-7; weak D call: TRBD1 (6 bases). The sequenced material came from peripheral blood. The sequence came from a woman aged 35 to 49 who had recovered from COVID-19. The CDR3 region has the DNA TGTGCCAGCAGCTTAGAAGGGACACTCGACGAGCAGTACTTC. Amino acid sequence: CASSLEGTLDEQYF.